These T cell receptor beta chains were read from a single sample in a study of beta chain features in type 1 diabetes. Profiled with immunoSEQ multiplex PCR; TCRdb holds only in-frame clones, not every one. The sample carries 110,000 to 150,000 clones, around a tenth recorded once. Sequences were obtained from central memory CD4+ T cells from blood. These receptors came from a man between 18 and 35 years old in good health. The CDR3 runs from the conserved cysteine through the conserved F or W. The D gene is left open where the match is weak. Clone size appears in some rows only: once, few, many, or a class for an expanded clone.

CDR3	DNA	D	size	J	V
CASSASPGDVSNQPQHF	TGTGCCAGCAGCGCCTCCCCAGGGGATGTAAGCAATCAGCCCCAGCATTTT	-	few	TRBJ1-5	TRBV7-2
CASSAGGSTDTQYF	TGTGCCAGCAGTGCGGGGGGGAGCACAGATACGCAGTATTTT	TRBD2	-	TRBJ2-3	TRBV27
CAGREQPTEAFF	TGTGCCGGGAGGGAACAACCCACTGAAGCTTTCTTT	-	few	TRBJ1-1	TRBV2
CASSRTSGGDNEQFF	TGCGCCAGCAGCCGGACTAGCGGGGGGGACAATGAGCAGTTCTTC	TRBD2	few	TRBJ2-1	TRBV4-3
CASRPSRGETQYF	TGTGCCAGCAGGCCCTCCCGGGGGGAGACCCAGTACTTC	-	few	TRBJ2-5	TRBV11-2
CAGGTPNSYEQYF	TGTGCCGGGGGGACTCCTAATTCCTACGAGCAGTACTTC	-	few	TRBJ2-7	TRBV30
CASSPGGGLDNEQFF	TGCGCCAGCAGCCCCGGTGGGGGCCTGGACAATGAGCAGTTCTTC	-	few	TRBJ2-1	TRBV4-1
CASSLDFGTALAQYF	TGTGCCAGCAGCTTAGATTTCGGGACAGCCTTGGCCCAGTACTTC	TRBD1	-	TRBJ2-5	TRBV7-2
CASSFSQGAGELFF	TGCGCCAGCAGCTTCTCACAGGGGGCCGGGGAGCTGTTTTTT	TRBD1	few	TRBJ2-2	TRBV5-1
CASSVGASRGQETQYF	TGTGCCAGCAGCGTAGGGGCTAGTAGGGGTCAAGAGACCCAGTACTTC	-	-	TRBJ2-5	TRBV9
CASRGRGSADTQYF	TGCGCCAGCAGGGGTAGGGGATCAGCAGATACGCAGTATTTT	-	few	TRBJ2-3	TRBV4-3
CASSLGLSSDTQYF	TGTGCCAGCAGCTTGGGACTGAGTTCAGATACGCAGTATTTT	-	few	TRBJ2-3	TRBV7-2
CASSLAGRRQETQYF	TGTGCCAGCAGCTTAGCTGGCAGGAGGCAAGAGACCCAGTACTTC	-	-	TRBJ2-5	TRBV7-2
CASSFWGGETQYF	TGTGCCAGCAGCTTTTGGGGAGGGGAGACCCAGTACTTC	TRBD2	few	TRBJ2-5	TRBV5-4
CASSLSPAPYEQFF	TGTGCCAGCAGTTTATCCCCCGCGCCCTATGAGCAGTTCTTC	-	few	TRBJ2-1	TRBV27
CASSSDREQPQHF	TGTGCCAGCAGCTCGGACAGGGAACAGCCCCAGCATTTT	TRBD1	many	TRBJ1-5	TRBV5-4
CASSPAGGPYNEQFF	TGTGCCAGCTCACCAGCAGGGGGGCCCTACAATGAGCAGTTCTTC	-	-	TRBJ2-1	TRBV18
CASSQYEINRIPRNTIYF	TGCGCCAGCAGTCAATATGAAATTAACAGAATTCCCCGAAACACCATATATTTT	-	few	TRBJ1-3	TRBV23-1
CASSQFRAPHNYGYTF	TGCGCCAGCAGTCAGTTCCGAGCCCCCCATAACTATGGCTACACCTTC	-	few	TRBJ1-2	TRBV23-1
CAWTLAGKAFF	TGTGCCTGGACACTCGCAGGTAAAGCTTTCTTT	-	few	TRBJ1-1	TRBV30
CASSRGQVLAKNIQYF	TGTGCCAGCAGCCGCGGACAGGTACTAGCCAAAAACATTCAGTACTTC	TRBD1	-	TRBJ2-4	TRBV5-6
CASSIDRVAGNTIYF	TGTGCCAGTAGCATCGACAGGGTCGCTGGAAACACCATATATTTT	TRBD1	few	TRBJ1-3	TRBV19
CAWSVPGGMVEAFF	TGTGCCTGGAGTGTACCGGGGGGAATGGTTGAAGCTTTCTTT	-	few	TRBJ1-1	TRBV30
CSVGSSSGEKLFF	TGCAGCGTCGGGTCATCCAGCGGGGAAAAACTGTTTTTT	-	many	TRBJ1-4	TRBV29-1
CASTERGTRNTGELFF	TGTGCCAGTACCGAAAGGGGGACAAGGAACACCGGGGAGCTGTTTTTT	-	-	TRBJ2-2	TRBV19
CASSLTGVDTGELFF	TGTGCCAGCAGCTTAACAGGGGTCGACACCGGGGAGCTGTTTTTT	TRBD1	-	TRBJ2-2	TRBV5-4
CASSPSLRSKNIQYF	TGCGCCAGCAGCCCTAGCCTCCGGTCCAAAAACATTCAGTACTTC	-	-	TRBJ2-4	TRBV5-1
CASSSKRGGYEQYF	TGTGCCAGCAGCTCGAAGAGGGGGGGTTACGAGCAGTACTTC	-	-	TRBJ2-7	TRBV5-6
CASSSVDSHSYEQYF	TGTGCCAGCAGCTCGGTTGACAGTCACTCCTACGAGCAGTACTTC	-	-	TRBJ2-7	TRBV11-2
CAWSVLRNSYNSPLHF	TGTGCCTGGAGTGTACTCAGGAACTCCTATAATTCACCCCTCCACTTT	-	few	TRBJ1-6	TRBV30
CASSPYNEQFF	TGTGCCAGCAGCCCTTACAATGAGCAGTTCTTC	-	-	TRBJ2-1	TRBV7-2
CASSRELVATNEKLFF	TGTGCCAGCAGCCGTGAACTCGTTGCAACTAATGAAAAACTGTTTTTT	-	many	TRBJ1-4	TRBV4-2
CASTAEGDGNQHF	TGTGCCAGCACCGCAGAGGGAGACGGGAACCAGCATTTT	-	-	TRBJ1-5	TRBV7-9
CASSRTGGDGYGYTF	TGTGCCAGCAGCAGGACAGGGGGCGACGGCTATGGCTACACCTTC	TRBD1	-	TRBJ1-2	TRBV7-3
CASSEDTVRSNQPQHF	TGTGCCAGCAGTGAAGACACCGTAAGAAGCAATCAGCCCCAGCATTTT	-	few	TRBJ1-5	TRBV6-1
CASGSGGAVGTDTQYF	TGTGCCAGCGGTAGCGGGGGGGCTGTGGGCACAGATACGCAGTATTTT	TRBD2	few	TRBJ2-3	TRBV2
CASSLLPGQINTDTQYF	TGCGCCAGCAGCTTACTACCGGGACAAATTAACACAGATACGCAGTATTTT	-	-	TRBJ2-3	TRBV5-1
CASSLTGNEQFF	TGTGCCAGCAGCTTAACGGGTAATGAGCAGTTCTTC	-	-	TRBJ2-1	TRBV7-9
CASSFSVQFF	TGTGCCAGCAGTTTTTCGGTGCAGTTCTTC	-	many	TRBJ2-1	TRBV28
CASSPLGTEKETQYF	TGTGCCAGCAGCCCCCTCGGGACAGAAAAAGAGACCCAGTACTTC	TRBD1	few	TRBJ2-5	TRBV7-8
CASSQVDMGLNTGELFF	TGCGCCAGCAGCCAAGTGGACATGGGATTGAACACCGGGGAGCTGTTTTTT	-	few	TRBJ2-2	TRBV4-1
CASSLGTYEQYF	TGCGCCAGCAGCTTGGGTACCTACGAGCAGTACTTC	-	-	TRBJ2-7	TRBV5-1
CASSDGQGTEAFF	TGCGCCAGCAGCGATGGACAGGGCACTGAAGCTTTCTTT	TRBD1	few	TRBJ1-1	TRBV10-1
CASSIRDRVGYTF	TGTGCCAGTAGTATCCGGGACAGGGTTGGCTACACCTTC	TRBD1	-	TRBJ1-2	TRBV19
CASPSTSGGNEQFF	TGTGCCAGCCCTAGTACTAGCGGGGGGAATGAGCAGTTCTTC	TRBD2	-	TRBJ2-1	TRBV2
CASSQGTGGASYNEQFF	TGTGCCAGCAGCCAAGGTACCGGGGGGGCTTCCTACAATGAGCAGTTCTTC	TRBD2	few	TRBJ2-1	TRBV14
CASSLLGSYSNQPQHF	TGCGCCAGCAGCTTGCTAGGGAGCTATAGCAATCAGCCCCAGCATTTT	-	few	TRBJ1-5	TRBV5-1
CASSLDPGEQFF	TGTGCCAGCAGCTTAGACCCGGGGGAGCAGTTCTTC	-	few	TRBJ2-1	TRBV7-2
CASSTRTSGGLSGANVLTF	TGTGCCAGCAGTACCCGGACTAGCGGGGGCCTCTCTGGGGCCAACGTCCTGACTTTC	TRBD2	-	TRBJ2-6	TRBV27
CASIDRVGVEGEQYF	TGTGCCAGCATCGACAGGGTGGGAGTTGAGGGCGAGCAGTACTTC	TRBD1	-	TRBJ2-7	TRBV11-3
CASSTSEQVGEQYF	TGTGCCAGCAGTACTAGCGAACAGGTGGGCGAGCAGTACTTC	TRBD2	-	TRBJ2-7	TRBV28
CASSRTEFNEKLFF	TGTGCCAGCAGTCGGACAGAGTTTAATGAAAAACTGTTTTTT	-	-	TRBJ1-4	TRBV6-5
CASSSRQTDTQYF	TGTGCCAGCAGTTCGAGACAGACAGATACGCAGTATTTT	-	-	TRBJ2-3	TRBV6-5
CASSSQTGYGEKLFF	TGTGCCAGCAGCTCCCAGACAGGGTACGGTGAAAAACTGTTTTTT	TRBD1	few	TRBJ1-4	TRBV7-2
CASSQSGQRGGYTF	TGTGCCAGCAGCCAATCGGGCCAGCGGGGAGGCTACACCTTC	-	-	TRBJ1-2	TRBV16
CASSSRPTGELFF	TGTGCCAGCAGTTCCAGGCCCACCGGGGAGCTGTTTTTT	-	many	TRBJ2-2	TRBV6-5
CASSDRAGTEAFF	TGTGCCAGTAGTGACAGGGCAGGCACTGAAGCTTTCTTT	TRBD1	few	TRBJ1-1	TRBV19